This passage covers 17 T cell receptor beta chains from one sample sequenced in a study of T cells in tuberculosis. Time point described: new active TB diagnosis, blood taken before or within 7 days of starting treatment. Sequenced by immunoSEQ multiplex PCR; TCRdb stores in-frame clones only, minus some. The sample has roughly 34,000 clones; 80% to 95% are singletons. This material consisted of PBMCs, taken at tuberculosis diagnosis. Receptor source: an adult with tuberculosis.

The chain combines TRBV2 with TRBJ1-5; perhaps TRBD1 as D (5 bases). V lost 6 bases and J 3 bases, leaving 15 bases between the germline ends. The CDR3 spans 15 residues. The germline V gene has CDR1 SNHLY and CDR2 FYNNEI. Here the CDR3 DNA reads TGTGCCAGCAGGCAGAGGGGACTGAACAATCAGCCCCAGCATTTT. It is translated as CASRQRGLNNQPQHF.

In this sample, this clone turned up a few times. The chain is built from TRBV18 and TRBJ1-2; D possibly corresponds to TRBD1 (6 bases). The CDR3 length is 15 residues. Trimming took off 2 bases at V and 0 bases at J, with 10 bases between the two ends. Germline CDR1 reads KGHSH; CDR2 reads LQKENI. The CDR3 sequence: CASSPTRGANYGYTF. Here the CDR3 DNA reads TGTGCCAGCTCACCAACCAGGGGCGCTAACTATGGCTACACCTTC.

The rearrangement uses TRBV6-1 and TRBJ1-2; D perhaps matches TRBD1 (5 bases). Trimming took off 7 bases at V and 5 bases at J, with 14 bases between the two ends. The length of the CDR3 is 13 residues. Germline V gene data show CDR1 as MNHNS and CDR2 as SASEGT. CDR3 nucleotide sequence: TGTGCCAGCAATTCCGTGGCAGGGTATGGCTACACCTTC. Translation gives CASNSVAGYGYTF.

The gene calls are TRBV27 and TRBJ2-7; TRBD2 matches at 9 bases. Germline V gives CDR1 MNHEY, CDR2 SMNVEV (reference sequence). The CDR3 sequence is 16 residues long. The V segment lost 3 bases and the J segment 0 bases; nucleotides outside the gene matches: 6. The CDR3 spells CASSFSGTSFSYEQYF. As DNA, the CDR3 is TGTGCCAGCAGTTTCTCGGGGACTAGCTTCTCCTACGAGCAGTACTTC.

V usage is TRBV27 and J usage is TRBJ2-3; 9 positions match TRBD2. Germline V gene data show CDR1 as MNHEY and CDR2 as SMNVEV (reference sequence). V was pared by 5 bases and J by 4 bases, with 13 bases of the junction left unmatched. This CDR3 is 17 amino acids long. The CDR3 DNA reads TGTGCCAGCAGTCCCAAAGTGGCGGGAGGGGGAGCAGATACGCAGTATTTT. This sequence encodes CASSPKVAGGGADTQYF.

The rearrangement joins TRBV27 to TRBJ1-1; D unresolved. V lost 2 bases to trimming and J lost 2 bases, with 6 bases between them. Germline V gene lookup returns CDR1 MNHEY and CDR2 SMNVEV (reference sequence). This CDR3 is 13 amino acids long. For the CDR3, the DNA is TGTGCCAGCAGTTTAAATAGAAACACTGAAGCTTTCTTT. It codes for CASSLNRNTEAFF.

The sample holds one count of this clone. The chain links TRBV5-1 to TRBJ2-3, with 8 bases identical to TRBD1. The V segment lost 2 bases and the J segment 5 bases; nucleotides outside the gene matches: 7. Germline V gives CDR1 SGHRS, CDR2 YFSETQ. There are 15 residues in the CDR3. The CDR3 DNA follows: TGCGCCAGCAGCTTTGGAAATACAGGGGGAGATACGCAGTATTTT. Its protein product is CASSFGNTGGDTQYF.

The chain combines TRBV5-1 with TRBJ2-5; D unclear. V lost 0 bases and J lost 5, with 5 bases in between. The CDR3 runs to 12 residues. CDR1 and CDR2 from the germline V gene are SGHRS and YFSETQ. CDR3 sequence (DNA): TGCGCCAGCAGCTTGGCTTCCGAGACCCAGTACTTC. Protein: CASSLASETQYF.

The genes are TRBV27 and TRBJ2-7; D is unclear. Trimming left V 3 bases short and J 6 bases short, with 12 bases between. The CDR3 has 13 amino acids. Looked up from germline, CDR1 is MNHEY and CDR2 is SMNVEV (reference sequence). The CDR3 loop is CASSFGPTGEQYF. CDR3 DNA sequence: TGTGCCAGCAGTTTTGGCCCCACGGGCGAGCAGTACTTC.

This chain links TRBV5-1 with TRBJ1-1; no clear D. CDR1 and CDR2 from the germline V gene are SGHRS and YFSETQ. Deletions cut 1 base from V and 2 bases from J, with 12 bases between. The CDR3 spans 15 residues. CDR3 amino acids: CASSLMWAPNTEAFF. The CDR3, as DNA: TGCGCCAGCAGCTTGATGTGGGCGCCTAACACTGAAGCTTTCTTT.

CDR3 bases: TGTGCCATCAGCGGGACAGGCAGCATGAACACTGAAGCTTTCTTT. Its translation is CAISGTGSMNTEAFF. The chain couples TRBV10-3 to TRBJ1-1, with 8 bases fitting TRBD1. Germline-derived CDR1 and CDR2 are ENHRY and SYGVKD. J lost 0 bases, V lost 6 bases, and 6 bases had no gene match. There are 15 residues in the CDR3.

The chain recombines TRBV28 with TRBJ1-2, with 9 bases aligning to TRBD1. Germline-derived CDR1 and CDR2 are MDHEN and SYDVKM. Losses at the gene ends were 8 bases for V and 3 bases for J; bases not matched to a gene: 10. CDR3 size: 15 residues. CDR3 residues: CASGTPGQGHYGYTF. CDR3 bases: TGTGCCAGCGGAACCCCCGGACAGGGGCACTATGGCTACACCTTC.

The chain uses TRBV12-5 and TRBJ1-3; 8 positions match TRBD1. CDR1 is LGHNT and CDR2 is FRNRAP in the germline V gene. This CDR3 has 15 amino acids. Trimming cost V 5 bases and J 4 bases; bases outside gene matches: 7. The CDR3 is CASGAGQGLGNTIYF. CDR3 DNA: TGTGCTAGTGGTGCCGGACAGGGATTGGGAAACACCATATATTTT. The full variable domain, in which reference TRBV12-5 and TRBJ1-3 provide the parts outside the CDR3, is DARVTQTPRHKVTEMGQEVTMRCQPILGHNTVFWYRQTMMQGLELLAYFRNRAPLDDSGMPKDRFSAEMPDATLATLKIQPSEPRDSAVYFCASGAGQGLGNTIYFGEGSWLTVV.

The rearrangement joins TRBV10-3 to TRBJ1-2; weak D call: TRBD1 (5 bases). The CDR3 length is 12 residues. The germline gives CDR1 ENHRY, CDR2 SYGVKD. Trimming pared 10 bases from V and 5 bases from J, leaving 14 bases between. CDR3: CATAEGIYGYTF. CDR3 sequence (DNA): TGTGCCACGGCGGAGGGGATATATGGCTACACCTTC.

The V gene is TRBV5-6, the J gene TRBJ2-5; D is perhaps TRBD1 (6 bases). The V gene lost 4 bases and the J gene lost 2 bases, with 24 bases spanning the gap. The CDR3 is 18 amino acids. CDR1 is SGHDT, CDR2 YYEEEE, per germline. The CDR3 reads CASSQPGTPALLQETQYF. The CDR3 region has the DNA TGTGCCAGCAGCCAACCCGGGACACCGGCCCTTCTACAAGAGACCCAGTACTTC.

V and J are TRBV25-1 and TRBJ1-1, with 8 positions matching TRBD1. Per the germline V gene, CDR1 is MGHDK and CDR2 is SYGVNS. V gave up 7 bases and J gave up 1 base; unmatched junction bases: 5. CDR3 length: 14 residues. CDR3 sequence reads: CASTDRASNTEAFF. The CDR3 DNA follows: TGTGCCAGCACGGACAGGGCTTCGAACACTGAAGCTTTCTTT.

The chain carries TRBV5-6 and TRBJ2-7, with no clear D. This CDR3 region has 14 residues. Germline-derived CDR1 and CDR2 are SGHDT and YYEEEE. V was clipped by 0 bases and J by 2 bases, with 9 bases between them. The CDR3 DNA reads TGTGCCAGCAGCTTGGAGAGCAATACCTACGAGCAGTACTTC. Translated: CASSLESNTYEQYF.